This T cell receptor beta chain was captured in a study of cytomegalovirus exposure and HLA in healthy donors. The donors comprised healthy bone marrow donors. Vbeta (60) and Jbeta (13) primers were used in the PCR. The protocol was immunoSEQ multiplex PCR, while the TCRdb copy is restricted to in-frame clones and leaves out a portion. This repertoire shows about 89,000 clones, around 86% found once; its top ten account for approximately 3.7%. The CDR3 is 22 amino acids. Germline CDR1 is MGHRA and CDR2 is YSYEKL. The V end lost 3 bases, the J end lost 4 bases, and 36 bases lay between the germline ends. In the case of this clone: Its antigen is currently unknown.

Study observations and caveats: A previous analysis found most TCR beta V segments productive roughly 90% or roughly 30% of the time. Among CMV-associated TCR beta chains, most appeared HLA-restricted in a later analysis.

The chain combines TRBV4-1 with TRBJ1-2, with no clear D. This receptor was obtained from a female donor in good health and CMV-seropositive. The sequenced sample consisted of PBMCs. CDR3 protein: CASSHPPSYRGLTISRTYGYTF. The CDR3 DNA follows: TGCGCCAGCAGCCACCCTCCATCCTATCGCGGGTTAACTATTTCGCGGACCTATGGCTACACCTTC.